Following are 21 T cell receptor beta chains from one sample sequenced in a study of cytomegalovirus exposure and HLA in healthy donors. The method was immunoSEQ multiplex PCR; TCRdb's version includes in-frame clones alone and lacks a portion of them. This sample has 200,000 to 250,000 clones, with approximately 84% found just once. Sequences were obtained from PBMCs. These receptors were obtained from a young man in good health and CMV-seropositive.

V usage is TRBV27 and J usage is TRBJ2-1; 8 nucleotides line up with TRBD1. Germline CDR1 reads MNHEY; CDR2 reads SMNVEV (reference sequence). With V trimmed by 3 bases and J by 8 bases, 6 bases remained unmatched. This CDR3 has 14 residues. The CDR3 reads CASSFGQGADEQFF. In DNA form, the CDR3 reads TGTGCCAGCAGTTTTGGGCAGGGGGCCGATGAGCAGTTCTTC.

The CDR3 loop reads CASGLGGKIYEQYF. The CDR3 DNA follows: TGTGCCAGCGGGCTAGGTGGAAAGATCTACGAGCAGTACTTC. The chain couples TRBV27 to TRBJ2-7; D is uncertain. Germline V gene lookup returns CDR1 MNHEY and CDR2 SMNVEV (reference sequence). V was pared by 8 bases and J by 3 bases, with 17 bases between. The CDR3 consists of 14 residues.

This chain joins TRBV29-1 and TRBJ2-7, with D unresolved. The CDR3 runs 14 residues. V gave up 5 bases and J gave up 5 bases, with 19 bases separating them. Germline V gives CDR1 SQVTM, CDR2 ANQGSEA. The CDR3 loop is CSVMSALLDHEQYF. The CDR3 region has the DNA TGCAGCGTTATGTCAGCCCTTCTCGACCACGAGCAGTACTTC.

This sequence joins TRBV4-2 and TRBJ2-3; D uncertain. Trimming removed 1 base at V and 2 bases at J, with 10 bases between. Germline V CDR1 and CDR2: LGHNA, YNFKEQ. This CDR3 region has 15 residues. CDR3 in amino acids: CASSQASSYTDTQYF. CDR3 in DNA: TGTGCCAGCAGCCAAGCAAGCAGTTACACAGATACGCAGTATTTT.

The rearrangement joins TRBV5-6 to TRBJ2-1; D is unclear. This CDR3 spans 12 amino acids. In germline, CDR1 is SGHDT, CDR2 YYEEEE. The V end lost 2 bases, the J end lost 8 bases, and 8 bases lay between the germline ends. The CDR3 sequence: CASSFEFHEQFF. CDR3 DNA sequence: TGTGCCAGCAGCTTCGAATTCCATGAGCAGTTCTTC.

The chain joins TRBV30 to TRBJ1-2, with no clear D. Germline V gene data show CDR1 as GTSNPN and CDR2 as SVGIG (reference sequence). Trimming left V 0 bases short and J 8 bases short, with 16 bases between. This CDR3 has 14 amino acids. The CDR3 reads CAWSVGWPGGGYTF. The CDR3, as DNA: TGTGCCTGGAGTGTAGGGTGGCCCGGCGGCGGCTACACCTTC.

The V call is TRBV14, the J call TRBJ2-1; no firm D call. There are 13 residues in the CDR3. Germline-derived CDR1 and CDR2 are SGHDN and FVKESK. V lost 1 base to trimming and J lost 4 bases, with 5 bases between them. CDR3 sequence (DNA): TGTGCCAGCAGCCAAGGTACATACAATGAGCAGTTCTTC. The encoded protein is CASSQGTYNEQFF.

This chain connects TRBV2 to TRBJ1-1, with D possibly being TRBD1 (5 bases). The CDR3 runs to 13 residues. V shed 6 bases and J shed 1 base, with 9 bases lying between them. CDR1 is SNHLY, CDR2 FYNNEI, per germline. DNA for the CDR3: TGTGCCAGCAGGGGGGAAGGGAACACTGAAGCTTTCTTT. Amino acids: CASRGEGNTEAFF.

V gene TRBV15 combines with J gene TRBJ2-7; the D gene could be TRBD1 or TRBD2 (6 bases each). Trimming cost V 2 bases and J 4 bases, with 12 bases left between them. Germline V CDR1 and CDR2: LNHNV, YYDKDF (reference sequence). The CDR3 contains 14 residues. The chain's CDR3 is CATSRQGLAYEQYF. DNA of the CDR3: TGTGCCACCAGCAGACAGGGGCTAGCGTACGAGCAGTACTTC.

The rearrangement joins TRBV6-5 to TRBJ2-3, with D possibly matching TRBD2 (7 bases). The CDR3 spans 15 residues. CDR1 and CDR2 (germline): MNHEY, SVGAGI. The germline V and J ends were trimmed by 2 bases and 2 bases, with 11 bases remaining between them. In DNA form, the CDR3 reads TGTGCCAGCAGTTACGGCGGGGGCCCCACAGATACGCAGTATTTT. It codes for CASSYGGGPTDTQYF.

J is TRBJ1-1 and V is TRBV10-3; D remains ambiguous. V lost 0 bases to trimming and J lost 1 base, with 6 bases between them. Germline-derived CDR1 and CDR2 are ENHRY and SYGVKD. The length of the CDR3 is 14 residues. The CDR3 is CAISESQGNTEAFF. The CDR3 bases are TGTGCCATCAGTGAGTCGCAAGGGAACACTGAAGCTTTCTTT.

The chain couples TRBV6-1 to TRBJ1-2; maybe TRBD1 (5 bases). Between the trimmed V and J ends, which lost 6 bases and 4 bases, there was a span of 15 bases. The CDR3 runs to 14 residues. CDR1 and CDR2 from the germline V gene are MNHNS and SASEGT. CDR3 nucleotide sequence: TGTGCCAGCAGCCCGGGGGAAACTAGCTATGGCTACACCTTC. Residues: CASSPGETSYGYTF.

The CDR3 coding sequence is TGTGCCAGCAGTGACTCGAAGGGCGCAGATACGCAGTATTTT. Amino acid sequence: CASSDSKGADTQYF. The chain uses TRBV6-4 and TRBJ2-3; D remains unclear. The V end was cut by 0 bases, the J end by 4 bases, with 8 bases between. Germline V gene lookup returns CDR1 MRHNA and CDR2 SNTAGT. The CDR3 totals 14 residues.

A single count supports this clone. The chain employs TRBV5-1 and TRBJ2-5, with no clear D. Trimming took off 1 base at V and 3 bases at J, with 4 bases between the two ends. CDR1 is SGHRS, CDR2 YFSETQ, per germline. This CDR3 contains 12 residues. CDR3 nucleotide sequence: TGCGCCAGCAGCTTGCCCGAAGAGACCCAGTACTTC. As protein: CASSLPEETQYF.

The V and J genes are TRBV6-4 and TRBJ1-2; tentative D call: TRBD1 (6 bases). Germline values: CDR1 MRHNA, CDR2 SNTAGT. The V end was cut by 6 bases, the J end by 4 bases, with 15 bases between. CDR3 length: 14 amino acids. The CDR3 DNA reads TGTGCCAGCAGGGAGGACAGCGACGGCTATGGCTACACCTTC. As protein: CASREDSDGYGYTF.

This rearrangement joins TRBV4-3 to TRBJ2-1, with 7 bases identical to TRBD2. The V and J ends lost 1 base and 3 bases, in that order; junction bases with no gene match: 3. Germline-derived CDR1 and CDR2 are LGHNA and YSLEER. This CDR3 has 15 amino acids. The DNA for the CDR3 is TGCGCCAGCAGCCAAGTCCTAGCGGACTACAATGAGCAGTTCTTC. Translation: CASSQVLADYNEQFF.

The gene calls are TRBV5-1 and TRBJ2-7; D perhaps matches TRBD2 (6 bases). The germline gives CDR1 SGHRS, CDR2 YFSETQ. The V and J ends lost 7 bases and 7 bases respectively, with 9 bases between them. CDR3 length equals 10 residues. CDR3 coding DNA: TGCGCCAGCTTAGCGGTAGAGCAGTACTTC. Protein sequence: CASLAVEQYF.

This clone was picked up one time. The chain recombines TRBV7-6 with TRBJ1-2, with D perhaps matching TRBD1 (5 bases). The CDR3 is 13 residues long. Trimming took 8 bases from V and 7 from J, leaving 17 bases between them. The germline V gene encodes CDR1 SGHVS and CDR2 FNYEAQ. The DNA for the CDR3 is TGTGCCAGCGGAGGGTATACAGGCGTTGGCTACACCTTC. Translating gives CASGGYTGVGYTF.

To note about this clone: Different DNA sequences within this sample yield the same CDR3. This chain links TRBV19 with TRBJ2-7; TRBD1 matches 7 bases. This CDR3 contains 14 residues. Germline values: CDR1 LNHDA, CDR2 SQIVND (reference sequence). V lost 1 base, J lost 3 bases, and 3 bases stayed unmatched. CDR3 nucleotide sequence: TGTGCCAGTAGTATAGGGACAGGCGACTACGAGCAGTACTTC. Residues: CASSIGTGDYEQYF.

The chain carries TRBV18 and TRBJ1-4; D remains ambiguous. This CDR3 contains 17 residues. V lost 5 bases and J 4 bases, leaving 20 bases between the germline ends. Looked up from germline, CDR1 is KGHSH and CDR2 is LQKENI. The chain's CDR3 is CASSTRVLSGLNEKLFF. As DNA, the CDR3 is TGTGCCAGCTCAACGAGAGTCTTGAGCGGCCTTAATGAAAAACTGTTTTTT. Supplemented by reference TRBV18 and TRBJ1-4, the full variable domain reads NAGVMQNPRHLVRRRGQEARLRCSPMKGHSHVYWYRQLPEEGLKFMVYLQKENIIDESGMPKERFSAEFPKEGPSILRIQQVVRGDSAAYFCASSTRVLSGLNEKLFFGSGTQLSVL.

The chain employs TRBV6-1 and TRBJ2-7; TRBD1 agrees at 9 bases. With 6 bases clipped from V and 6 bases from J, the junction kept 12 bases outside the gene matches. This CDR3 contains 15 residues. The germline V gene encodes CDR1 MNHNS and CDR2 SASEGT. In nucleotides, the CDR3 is TGTGCCAGCAGAGAACCTGGGACAGGGTACCTCGAGCAGTACTTC. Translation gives CASREPGTGYLEQYF.